A selection of T cell receptor beta chains follows, all from one sample in a study of cytomegalovirus exposure and HLA in healthy donors. Clones were read by immunoSEQ multiplex PCR, and TCRdb kept only the in-frame ones, dropping some. Counted here are over 150,000 clones, 77% occurring once; the ten biggest clones make up roughly 7.5%. Sequenced sample: PBMCs. The receptor source for this set is a male donor in good health and CMV-seropositive. The CDR3 runs from the conserved cysteine through the conserved F or W. Each record gives: J gene, D gene, clone size, V gene, CDR3 DNA, CDR3 protein. A D gene is named only where the DNA matches it firmly. The size field is filled for only some rows; it gives once, few, many or a size class.

J gene: TRBJ2-1
D gene: TRBD1
clone size: .
V gene: TRBV9
CDR3 DNA: TGTGCCAGCAGCGGGACAGGGGACGATGAGCAGTTCTTC
CDR3 protein: CASSGTGDDEQFF

J gene: TRBJ1-4
D gene: .
clone size: .
V gene: TRBV30
CDR3 DNA: TGTGCCGGACGCCAGGGGATTAATGAAAAACTGTTTTTT
CDR3 protein: CAGRQGINEKLFF

J gene: TRBJ2-1
D gene: TRBD2
clone size: .
V gene: TRBV9
CDR3 DNA: TGTGCCAGCATTACTAGCGGGGGGGACAATGAGCAGTTCTTC
CDR3 protein: CASITSGGDNEQFF

J gene: TRBJ1-1
D gene: TRBD1
clone size: .
V gene: TRBV12-5
CDR3 DNA: TGTGCTAGTGGTTTGGTTCCAACAGGGGGCCCCGGCACTGAAGCTTTCTTT
CDR3 protein: CASGLVPTGGPGTEAFF

J gene: TRBJ2-3
D gene: .
clone size: few
V gene: TRBV5-1
CDR3 DNA: TGCGCCAGCAGCCGGGACAATCGCCCCCCAGATACGCAGTATTTT
CDR3 protein: CASSRDNRPPDTQYF

J gene: TRBJ1-1
D gene: TRBD1
clone size: .
V gene: TRBV11-3
CDR3 DNA: TGTGCCAGCAGCCGAAGACAGGGGGTTTACACTGAAGCTTTCTTT
CDR3 protein: CASSRRQGVYTEAFF

J gene: TRBJ2-7
D gene: .
clone size: .
V gene: TRBV6-6
CDR3 DNA: TGTGCCAGCAGTCAACAGGATTTCTACGAGCAGTACTTC
CDR3 protein: CASSQQDFYEQYF

J gene: TRBJ1-2
D gene: .
clone size: few
V gene: TRBV9
CDR3 DNA: TGTGCCAGCAGCCCCACAGGGAACTATGGCTACACCTTC
CDR3 protein: CASSPTGNYGYTF

J gene: TRBJ1-3
D gene: .
clone size: once
V gene: TRBV6-5
CDR3 DNA: TGTGCCAGCAGTTCACCGGGCTCTGGAAACACCATATATTTT
CDR3 protein: CASSSPGSGNTIYF

J gene: TRBJ2-5
D gene: TRBD2
clone size: .
V gene: TRBV9
CDR3 DNA: TGTGCCAGCAACAAAGGAGTAGCGGGGGGCCAAGAGACCCAGTACTTC
CDR3 protein: CASNKGVAGGQETQYF

J gene: TRBJ2-5
D gene: .
clone size: .
V gene: TRBV4-1
CDR3 DNA: TGCGCCAGCAGCCAACAGGGGCAAGAGACCCAGTACTTC
CDR3 protein: CASSQQGQETQYF

J gene: TRBJ2-7
D gene: .
clone size: .
V gene: TRBV28
CDR3 DNA: TGTGCCAGCAGTTCTCCCGGACAGACTTTTCGCTACGAGCAGTACTTC
CDR3 protein: CASSSPGQTFRYEQYF

J gene: TRBJ2-5
D gene: .
clone size: .
V gene: TRBV7-9
CDR3 DNA: TGTTCCAGCAGCGATCGCGTTCGGGGGGCGGAAGAGACCCAGTACTTC
CDR3 protein: CSSSDRVRGAEETQYF

J gene: TRBJ1-1
D gene: .
clone size: .
V gene: TRBV6-5
CDR3 DNA: TGTGCCAGCAGAGCGGTCCAGCGGGGTGAAGCTTTCTTT
CDR3 protein: CASRAVQRGEAFF

J gene: TRBJ1-5
D gene: TRBD1
clone size: .
V gene: TRBV4-1
CDR3 DNA: TGCGCCAGCTCCAGAACAGGGGGGAATCAGCCCCAGCATTTT
CDR3 protein: CASSRTGGNQPQHF

J gene: TRBJ1-5
D gene: TRBD1
clone size: .
V gene: TRBV2
CDR3 DNA: TGTGCCAGCGCCGAACAGGGGAGCAGTCAGCCCCAGCATTTT
CDR3 protein: CASAEQGSSQPQHF

J gene: TRBJ2-1
D gene: TRBD1
clone size: .
V gene: TRBV29-1
CDR3 DNA: TGCAGCGTTGAGCAGGGACAGGGGAACAATGAGCAGTTCTTC
CDR3 protein: CSVEQGQGNNEQFF

J gene: TRBJ1-2
D gene: TRBD1
clone size: once
V gene: TRBV6-6
CDR3 DNA: TGTGCCAGCAGTTACAGCGCCGGGACAGGGGCCTTTGGCTACACCTTC
CDR3 protein: CASSYSAGTGAFGYTF

J gene: TRBJ1-5
D gene: .
clone size: .
V gene: TRBV27
CDR3 DNA: TGTGCCAGCAGTCAGGCATTTAGCAATCAGCCCCAGCATTTT
CDR3 protein: CASSQAFSNQPQHF

J gene: TRBJ2-5
D gene: TRBD2
clone size: .
V gene: TRBV28
CDR3 DNA: TGTGCCAGCAGTTTCTTACTAGCGGGGGGCGAAGAGACCCAGTACTTC
CDR3 protein: CASSFLLAGGEETQYF

J gene: TRBJ2-7
D gene: TRBD1
clone size: few
V gene: TRBV30
CDR3 DNA: TGTGCCTGGAGTGTAGGGACAGCCTACGAGCAGTACTTC
CDR3 protein: CAWSVGTAYEQYF

J gene: TRBJ2-5
D gene: TRBD1
clone size: .
V gene: TRBV7-3
CDR3 DNA: TGTGCCAGCAGCTTAGCAGGGACAGGGGGAGAGACCCAGTACTTC
CDR3 protein: CASSLAGTGGETQYF

J gene: TRBJ1-2
D gene: .
clone size: .
V gene: TRBV4-1
CDR3 DNA: TGCGCCAGCAGCCAAGAGGTCCGGGGGGGGAACTATGGCTACACCTTC
CDR3 protein: CASSQEVRGGNYGYTF

J gene: TRBJ1-3
D gene: .
clone size: .
V gene: TRBV18
CDR3 DNA: TGTGCCAGCTCACCCAACACCGGAAACACCATATATTTT
CDR3 protein: CASSPNTGNTIYF

J gene: TRBJ2-7
D gene: TRBD1
clone size: .
V gene: TRBV7-9
CDR3 DNA: TGTTCCAGCAGCTCCGGGACAGGAGTCTACGAGCAGTACTTC
CDR3 protein: CSSSSGTGVYEQYF

J gene: TRBJ1-2
D gene: .
clone size: .
V gene: TRBV29-1
CDR3 DNA: TGCAGCGTTTGGGGGGTTGATGGCTACACCTTC
CDR3 protein: CSVWGVDGYTF

J gene: TRBJ2-7
D gene: TRBD1
clone size: .
V gene: TRBV27
CDR3 DNA: TGTGCCAGCAGTTTTGGGTCAGGGGGTGACGAGCAGTACTTC
CDR3 protein: CASSFGSGGDEQYF

J gene: TRBJ2-7
D gene: TRBD1
clone size: .
V gene: TRBV9
CDR3 DNA: TGTGCCAGCAGCGTAGAACCACAGGGGGCGCGGTACGAGCAGTACTTC
CDR3 protein: CASSVEPQGARYEQYF